This T cell receptor (beta chain) is from a study of Ad26.COV2.S vaccination and SARS-CoV-2 variants. At the level of the study: As a participant in COV1001, the donor was in the Ad26.COV2.S trial arm.

Profiled with immunoSEQ multiplex PCR; TCRdb holds only in-frame clones, not every one. The data hold roughly 500,000 clones, with approximately 90% observed a single time. Trimming removed 5 bases from V and 6 bases from J; junction bases left unmatched: 12. The CDR3 covers 16 residues. CDR1 and CDR2 from the germline V gene are SGHVS and FNYEAQ. The treatment here: roughly 20 received Ad26.COV2.S at low or high dose, single or two shots; about 5 received placebo; per-sample allocation not given. The study sampled participants on day 63 after the first vaccine or placebo injection. Sequencing was performed on peripheral blood, taken in a trial of Ad26.COV2.S vaccine versus placebo. This chain uses TRBV7-6 with TRBJ2-1, with 8 bases identical to TRBD2. This sequence originates from a person aged 18-65 years who received the Ad26.COV2.S COVID-19 vaccine or a placebo. The CDR3 nucleotides read TGTGCCAGCAGCGTTAATCCCAGCGGGAGCAGCAATGAGCAGTTCTTC. As protein: CASSVNPSGSSNEQFF. The entire variable domain, with the rest obtained from reference TRBV7-6 and TRBJ2-1, is as follows: GAGVSQSPRYKVTKRGQDVALRCDPISGHVSLYWYRQALGQGPEFLTYFNYEAQQDKSGLPNDRFSAERPEGSISTLTIQRTEQRDSAMYRCASSVNPSGSSNEQFFGPGTRLTVL.